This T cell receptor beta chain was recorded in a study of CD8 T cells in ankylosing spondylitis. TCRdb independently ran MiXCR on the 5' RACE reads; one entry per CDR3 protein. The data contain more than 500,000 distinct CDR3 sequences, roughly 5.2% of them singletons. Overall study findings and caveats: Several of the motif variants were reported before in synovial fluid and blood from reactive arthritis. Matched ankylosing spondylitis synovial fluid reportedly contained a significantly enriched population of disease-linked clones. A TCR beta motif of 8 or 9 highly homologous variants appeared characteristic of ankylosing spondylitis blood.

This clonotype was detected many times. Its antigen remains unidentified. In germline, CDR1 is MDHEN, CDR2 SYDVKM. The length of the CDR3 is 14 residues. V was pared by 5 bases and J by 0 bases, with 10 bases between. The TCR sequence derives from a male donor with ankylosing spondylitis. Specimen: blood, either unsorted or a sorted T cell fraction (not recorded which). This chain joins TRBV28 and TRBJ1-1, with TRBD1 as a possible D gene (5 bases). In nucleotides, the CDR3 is TGTGCCAGCAGTCCAGGGTTCATGAACACTGAAGCTTTCTTT. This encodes CASSPGFMNTEAFF.